The 29 T cell receptor beta chains below come from one sample, sequenced in a study of post-analysis software for immune sequencing data. Built from TCR beta cDNA, the libraries had unique molecular identifiers in them. TCRdb reprocessed the PCR reads with MiXCR, giving one entry per CDR3 protein. The data show under 200,000 distinct CDR3 sequences, 25% to 30% seen once. Which antigens these TCRs recognize remains unknown. Points from the study as a whole: Controls had lower frequencies than patients of 4 or 5 TRBV segments, which included TRBV5-6, TRBV5-1 and TRBV20-1.

The material sequenced was blood. The receptor source for this set is a girl under 18 with multiple sclerosis.

The sample holds many counts of this clonotype. The V call is TRBV4-1, the J call TRBJ1-6; TRBD1 might be the D (6 bases). Trimming removed 4 bases from V and 7 bases from J, with 11 bases in between. From germline, CDR1 is MGHRA and CDR2 YSYEKL. CDR3 length: 14 amino acids. The CDR3 sequence: CASSPTGPNSPLHF. The CDR3 DNA is TGCGCCAGCAGCCCTACAGGGCCCAATTCACCCCTCCACTTT.

This clonotype has more than one count but fewer than ten. The chain employs TRBV12-3 or TRBV12-4 and TRBJ1-1; TRBD1 matches 8 bases. The CDR3 consists of 15 residues. Trimming cost V 8 bases and J 1 base; bases outside gene matches: 9. The CDR3 here is CASGSRDRWNTEAFF. DNA of the CDR3: TGTGCCAGCGGTTCACGGGACAGGTGGAACACTGAAGCTTTCTTT.

This clonotype came up a few times. V is TRBV5-1 and J is TRBJ2-7, with 8 bases matching TRBD1. The CDR3 sequence is 14 residues long. V shed 6 bases, J shed 1 base, and the junction held 6 bases outside the gene matches. Germline CDR1 reads SGHRS; CDR2 reads YFSETQ. Here the CDR3 reads CASTPTGASYEQYF. The CDR3 DNA sequence: TGCGCCAGCACCCCGACAGGGGCGTCCTACGAGCAGTACTTC.

V and J are TRBV7-9 and TRBJ1-1; 7 bases are shared with TRBD1. J was trimmed by 1 base and V by 2 bases; bases with no gene match: 13. The CDR3 is 18 amino acids. The germline V gene encodes CDR1 SEHNR and CDR2 FQNEAQ (reference sequence). CDR3 sequence (DNA): TGTGCCAGCAGCTTACTTCTTATCTTAGCAGGGGGGAACACTGAAGCTTTCTTT. It codes for CASSLLLILAGGNTEAFF.

This clonotype was counted only a few times. The rearrangement links TRBV5-1 to TRBJ1-6; 9 bases are shared with TRBD1. This CDR3 is 16 amino acids long. V lost 4 bases, J lost 5 bases, and 7 bases stayed unmatched. Germline CDR1 SGHRS, CDR2 YFSETQ. The CDR3 DNA is TGCGCCAGCAGCATCCCGACAGGGGGGAATAATTCACCCCTCCACTTT. It specifies CASSIPTGGNNSPLHF.

Ten or more counts support this clonotype. This rearrangement joins TRBV6-5 to TRBJ2-7, with 9 bases lining up with TRBD1. CDR3 length: 14 amino acids. The V gene's germline CDR1 is MNHEY and CDR2 SVGAGI. V lost 0 bases and J lost 3; bases outside the gene matches: 0. In DNA form, the CDR3 reads TGTGCCAGCAGTTACTCGACAGGGGGCTACGAGCAGTACTTC. It is translated as CASSYSTGGYEQYF.

This clonotype was seen at least ten times. The chain recombines TRBV6-1 with TRBJ1-1; TRBD1 agrees at 9 bases. The CDR3 length is 13 residues. Trimming took 6 bases from V and 3 from J; bases not matched to a gene: 2. Germline CDR1 MNHNS, CDR2 SASEGT. The CDR3 sequence: CASRDRGYTEAFF. In DNA, the CDR3 is TGTGCCAGCAGGGACAGGGGCTACACTGAAGCTTTCTTT.

This clonotype was seen at least ten times. This sequence joins TRBV10-3 and TRBJ1-2; 7 nucleotides match TRBD1. The CDR3 length is 14 residues. V was pared by 5 bases and J by 1 base, with 4 bases of the junction left unmatched. Germline lookup yields CDR1 ENHRY and CDR2 SYGVKD. Here the CDR3 reads CAISPGTDNYGYTF. Here the CDR3 DNA reads TGTGCCATCAGTCCCGGGACAGATAACTATGGCTACACCTTC.

This clonotype was counted ten times or more. DNA for the CDR3: TGTGCCAGCAGAAATAGCGGGCTAAGCTACGAGCAGTACTTC. Amino acid sequence: CASRNSGLSYEQYF. This chain connects TRBV28 to TRBJ2-7; 7 positions agree with TRBD2. The V and J ends lost 6 bases and 3 bases, in that order; junction bases with no gene match: 8. This CDR3 is built from 14 residues. Looked up from germline, CDR1 is MDHEN and CDR2 is SYDVKM.

The chain recombines TRBV29-1 with TRBJ2-1, with 9 nucleotides matching TRBD2. V dropped 5 bases and J dropped 2; count of bases not matched to a gene: 4. The CDR3 has 14 residues. The V gene's germline CDR1 is SQVTM and CDR2 ANQGSEA. CDR3 in amino acids: CSVIAGDPYNEQFF. The CDR3 region has the DNA TGCAGCGTTATAGCGGGAGACCCCTACAATGAGCAGTTCTTC.

In this sample, this clonotype turned up a few times. This chain uses TRBV20-1 with TRBJ2-4; D is uncertain. Trimming cost V 3 bases and J 3 bases, with 12 bases left between them. Germline loops: CDR1 DFQATT, CDR2 SNEGSKA (reference sequence). The CDR3 spans 14 residues. This CDR3 is CSASPDTIKNIQYF. The DNA of the CDR3 is TGCAGTGCTAGCCCCGACACGATCAAAAACATTCAGTACTTC.

Many counts were recorded for this clonotype. This chain uses TRBV5-1 with TRBJ2-5; D might be TRBD1 (5 bases). The V end was cut by 0 bases, the J end by 2 bases, with 14 bases between. Germline V lookup: CDR1 SGHRS, CDR2 YFSETQ. There are 16 residues in the CDR3. CDR3 coding DNA: TGCGCCAGCAGCTTGGCAAGTATGGCAGGGCAAGAGACCCAGTACTTC. Protein product: CASSLASMAGQETQYF.

This clonotype has more than one count but fewer than ten. This chain joins TRBV7-8 and TRBJ2-1; TRBD1 might be the D (5 bases). Germline V gene data show CDR1 as SGHVS and CDR2 as FQNEAQ. The CDR3 extends over 13 amino acids. V shed 7 bases and J shed 7 bases, with 14 bases lying between them. CDR3 loop: CASTTTRQNEQFF. CDR3 DNA sequence: TGTGCCAGCACCACGACGAGACAGAATGAGCAGTTCTTC.

This clonotype was detected ten times or more. The V call is TRBV20-1, the J call TRBJ2-3, with a tentative D call TRBD2 (5 bases). Germline V gene lookup returns CDR1 DFQATT and CDR2 SNEGSKA (reference sequence). Trimming shortened V by 2 bases and J by 1 base, and 10 bases separated the two germline ends. CDR3 length: 14 amino acids. The CDR3 DNA is TGCAGTGCTAGACCCCCCGGGGGCACAGATACGCAGTATTTT. It is translated as CSARPPGGTDTQYF.

There are many counts of this clonotype. The CDR3 loop is CSALAGGPWSEQFF. CDR3 nucleotide sequence: TGCAGTGCTCTAGCGGGAGGGCCTTGGTCTGAGCAGTTCTTC. V gene TRBV20-1 combines with J gene TRBJ2-1; 12 bases match TRBD2. The CDR3 spans 14 residues. Germline values: CDR1 DFQATT, CDR2 SNEGSKA (reference sequence). The V gene end was trimmed by 5 bases and the J gene end by 9 bases; junction bases not matched to a gene: 8.

This clonotype has more than one count but fewer than ten. The chain carries TRBV4-1 and TRBJ1-2; D is undetermined. CDR3 length equals 14 residues. Per the germline V gene, CDR1 is MGHRA and CDR2 is YSYEKL. V was cut by 6 bases and J by 4 bases, with 15 bases left in between. The DNA of the CDR3 is TGCGCCAGCAGTCGCAAACCGGTCTCCTATGGCTACACCTTC. Protein sequence: CASSRKPVSYGYTF.

The chain is built from TRBV20-1 and TRBJ1-2, with D possibly TRBD1 on 6 matching bases. This CDR3 spans 15 amino acids. Germline V gene data show CDR1 as DFQATT and CDR2 as SNEGSKA (reference sequence). V dropped 0 bases and J dropped 4 bases, with 15 bases sitting between them. CDR3 sequence reads: CSARDPKGGGYGYTF. The CDR3 region has the DNA TGCAGTGCTAGAGATCCTAAAGGAGGGGGCTATGGCTACACCTTC.

DNA of the CDR3: TGTGCCGCCCGATCGGGACAGGTGGACACTGAAGCTTTCTTT. This translates into CAARSGQVDTEAFF. V gene TRBV27 combines with J gene TRBJ1-1, with 8 bases identical to TRBD1. In germline, CDR1 is MNHEY, CDR2 SMNVEV (reference sequence). The CDR3 totals 14 residues. The V and J ends lost 11 bases and 3 bases, in that order; junction bases with no gene match: 11.

The sample holds one count of this clonotype. The chain combines TRBV25-1 with TRBJ2-1, with 10 nucleotides matching TRBD2. The end of the DNA is better explained by TRBJ2-7, so the J call may be wrong. This CDR3 is 13 amino acids long. Germline assignment: CDR1 MGHDK and CDR2 SYGVNS. The CDR3 sequence is CASGPAGGNEQYF. Here the CDR3 DNA reads TGTGCCAGCGGGCCAGCGGGGGGGAATGAGCAGTACTTC.

This clonotype showed up many times. The chain couples TRBV20-1 to TRBJ1-5; D call uncertain. Trimming pared 2 bases from V and 3 bases from J, leaving 14 bases between. Germline loops: CDR1 DFQATT, CDR2 SNEGSKA (reference sequence). The CDR3 totals 15 residues. In DNA form, the CDR3 reads TGCAGTGCTAGAAAGTCGACGGGTGACAATCAGCCCCAGCATTTT. It translates to CSARKSTGDNQPQHF.

This clonotype was recorded at least ten times. This chain joins TRBV20-1 and TRBJ2-1; 7 bases agree with TRBD1. J lost 0 bases, V lost 6 bases, and 5 bases had no gene match. CDR3 size: 14 residues. CDR1 and CDR2 (germline): DFQATT, SNEGSKA (reference sequence). CDR3 residues: CSAHRGRSYNEQFF. CDR3 in DNA: TGCAGTGCCCACAGGGGCCGCTCCTACAATGAGCAGTTCTTC.

At least ten counts were recorded for this clonotype. This sequence joins TRBV5-1 and TRBJ2-7, with D possibly TRBD1 on 6 matching bases. Germline CDR1 is SGHRS and CDR2 is YFSETQ. This CDR3 region has 13 residues. Trimming shortened V by 0 bases and J by 6 bases, and 10 bases separated the two germline ends. CDR3 sequence (DNA): TGCGCCAGCAGCTTGGAGACAGGTATCGAGCAGTACTTC. Its protein is CASSLETGIEQYF.

The rearrangement joins TRBV6-1 to TRBJ2-5; 14 bases are a match to TRBD2. The junction had 6 bases not matched to a gene; V was cut back by 7 bases and J by 5 bases. Germline V gene data show CDR1 as MNHNS and CDR2 as SASEGT. The CDR3 is made up of 15 amino acids. The CDR3 reads CASNLRTSGRETQYF. In DNA form, the CDR3 reads TGTGCCAGCAACCTTAGGACTAGCGGGAGGGAGACCCAGTACTTC.

The chain combines TRBV5-1 with TRBJ2-1; TRBD2 aligns across 8 bases. There are 16 residues in the CDR3. Germline CDR1 and CDR2: SGHRS and YFSETQ. Trimming at V came to 4 bases and at J to 2 bases, leaving 8 bases not matched to a gene. The CDR3 DNA follows: TGCGCCAGCAGCCCCTCAGCGGGAGACCCCTACAATGAGCAGTTCTTC. This codes for CASSPSAGDPYNEQFF.

As to this clonotype: Its ends do not fully match the called genes, so a read error is possible. V usage is TRBV27 and J usage is TRBJ2-1, with 10 bases matching TRBD2. Germline-derived CDR1 and CDR2 are MNHEY and SMNVEV (reference sequence). CDR3 length equals 17 residues. The CDR3 here is CTSSLKPPGLAINEQFF. As DNA, the CDR3 is TGTACCAGCAGCCTAAAGCCTCCGGGACTAGCGATTAATGAGCAGTTCTTC.

The chain joins TRBV7-2 to TRBJ2-1; D gene unclear. Trimming left V 2 bases short and J 5 bases short, with 7 bases between. Germline V gene lookup returns CDR1 SGHTA and CDR2 FQGNSA. The CDR3 length is 13 residues. The CDR3 here is CASSLTVDNEQFF. As DNA, the CDR3 is TGTGCCAGCAGCTTAACAGTTGACAATGAGCAGTTCTTC.

The V gene is TRBV25-1, the J gene TRBJ2-5, with D unresolved. Trimming took 6 bases from V and 0 from J, leaving 5 bases between them. Germline V gene sequence: CDR1 MGHDK, CDR2 SYGVNS. The CDR3 is 12 residues long. The chain's CDR3 is CASSVDQETQYF. DNA for the CDR3: TGTGCCAGCAGCGTGGACCAAGAGACCCAGTACTTC. The full variable domain, completed using reference TRBV25-1 and TRBJ2-5, is EADIYQTPRYLVIGTGKKITLECSQTMGHDKMYWYQQDPGMELHLIHYSYGVNSTEKGDLSSESTVSRIRTEHFPLTLESARPSHTSQYLCASSVDQETQYFGPGTRLLVL.

This chain joins TRBV20-1 and TRBJ1-6, with 10 bases lining up with TRBD1. The germline gives CDR1 DFQATT, CDR2 SNEGSKA (reference sequence). V gave up 2 bases and J gave up 9 bases; unmatched junction bases: 25. The length of the CDR3 is 21 residues. The CDR3 DNA is TGCAGTGCTAGACGTAAGACGATAGACAGGGGGCGCGAGTATATGAGTTCACCCCTCCACTTT. This gives the protein CSARRKTIDRGREYMSSPLHF.

Of note for this clonotype: This may be a read error, as it is one base from a much larger clone. The rearrangement links TRBV28 to TRBJ2-1; 7 bases map to TRBD1. The germline gives CDR1 MDHEN, CDR2 SYDVKM. V lost 6 bases to trimming and J lost 13 bases; unmatched junction nucleotides: 12. The CDR3 has 13 residues. DNA of the CDR3: TGTGCCAGCAGACTGGACAGGCAAGAGACCCAGTTCTTC. Amino acid sequence: CASRLDRQETQFF. Based on the CDR3 plus reference TRBV28 and TRBJ2-1, the full variable domain is DVKVTQSSRYLVKRTGEKVFLECVQDMDHENMFWYRQDPGLGLRLIYFSYDVKMKEKGDIPEGYSVSREKKERFSLILESASTNQTSMYLCASRLDRQETQFFGPGTRLTVL.